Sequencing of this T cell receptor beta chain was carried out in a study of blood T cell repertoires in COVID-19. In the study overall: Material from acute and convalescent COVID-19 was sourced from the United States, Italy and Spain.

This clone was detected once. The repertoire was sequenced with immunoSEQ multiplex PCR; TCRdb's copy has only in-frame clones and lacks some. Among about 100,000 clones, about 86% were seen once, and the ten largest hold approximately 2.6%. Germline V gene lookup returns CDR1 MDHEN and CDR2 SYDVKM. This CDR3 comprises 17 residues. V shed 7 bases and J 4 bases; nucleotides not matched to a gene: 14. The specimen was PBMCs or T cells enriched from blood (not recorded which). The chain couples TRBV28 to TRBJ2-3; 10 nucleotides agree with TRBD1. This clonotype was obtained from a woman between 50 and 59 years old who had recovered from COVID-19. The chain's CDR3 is CASIALSGDRGSDTQYF. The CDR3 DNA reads TGTGCCAGCATCGCCCTCTCCGGGGACAGGGGATCAGATACGCAGTATTTT. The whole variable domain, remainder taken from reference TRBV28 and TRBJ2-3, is DVKVTQSSRYLVKRTGEKVFLECVQDMDHENMFWYRQDPGLGLRLIYFSYDVKMKEKGDIPEGYSVSREKKERFSLILESASTNQTSMYLCASIALSGDRGSDTQYFGPGTRLTVL.